The TCR beta chain described here comes from a study of OX40 agonist ivuxolimab in advanced cancers. Clones were read by immunoSEQ multiplex PCR, and TCRdb kept only the in-frame ones, dropping some. The repertoire holds 78,000 or so clones, 92% seen once, with 8% to 10% in the top ten. The germline CDR1 and CDR2 sequences are SNHLY and FYNNEI. This CDR3 has 13 amino acids. V lost 9 bases, J lost 4 bases, and 7 bases stayed unmatched. The specimen was CD4+ or CD8+ T cells sorted from blood, collected in a trial of the OX40 agonist ivuxolimab. This chain joins TRBV2 and TRBJ1-2; 8 bases match TRBD1. The sequence came from an adult with an advanced solid tumor such as melanoma, head and neck, liver or kidney cancer. Here the CDR3 reads CASRVQGAYGYTF. CDR3 nucleotide sequence: TGTGCCAGTAGAGTGCAGGGGGCCTATGGCTACACCTTC.